The TCR beta chain described here comes from a study of blood T cell repertoires in COVID-19 (dated by TCRdb to about 2020). With respect to the entire study: Samples from collaborators originated in the United States, Italy and Spain and spanned both the acute and convalescent phases of COVID-19. The prospective study material was composed of cDNA or gDNA derived from T cells, B-cell-depleted T cells, or PBMCs. Subjects who had been exposed to COVID-19, were actively infected with it, or had recovered from it provided the deeply sampled blood TCRbeta repertoires that made up the dataset. A freely available public database, intended as a resource for researchers studying the immune response to SARS-CoV-2, is where the repertoires were released. Samples came from the ongoing ImmuneRACE study (first 160 participants) plus 1,254 subjects from 6 global collaborators. Sample metadata almost always included a de-identified subject ID, COVID-19 status, age in years and sex. Where HLA class I and class II types were available, the types were taken from metadata supplied by the sample provider, not from assay-based typing. Study-wide findings and limitations: How much clinical and demographic metadata was included differed by source and by participant, and the metadata was provided uncurated.

Each collaborating institution followed its own protocols to collect whole blood in K2EDTA tubes. For TCRbeta analysis, collaborators shipped samples in one of three forms: frozen whole blood, isolated PBMCs, or DNA extracted from either of those sample types. Turning to this clone: What this receptor recognizes is not known. No much larger clone is present one base from it, and per-base qualities are unavailable.

TCRbeta CDR3 regions were amplified from genomic DNA by means of the immunoSEQ Assay, a bias-controlled multiplex PCR. The authors' analysis ran thus. Nucleated cell counts per sample were estimated from amplification of reference gene primers within the assay. To quantify the absolute abundance of each unique TCRbeta CDR3 rearrangement, sequence reads were collapsed and filtered. For each sample, productive Simpson clonality was calculated as the square root of Simpson's diversity index across productive rearrangements. As stored in TCRdb, this immuneACCESS dataset retains in-frame rearrangements with V and J assigned. A fraction of the clones does not appear; measured against another copy, unresolved V genes explain less than half of the discrepancy, and the remainder lacks a known reason. D and trimming come from the DNA, and the V and J calls and clone size come from that table. The sample table holds roughly 190,000 clones, of which around four fifths were seen once. 20% of the sample is held by the ten biggest clonotypes.

The CDR3 contains 15 residues, cysteine and phenylalanine counted. The only DNA kept is the CDR3, 45 bases in frame from the first base. From a lookup of the germline V gene (reference sequence), CDR1 and CDR2 are SGHNT and YYREEE. Trimming leaves V shorter by 4 bases and J shorter by 4 bases, with the junction holding 3 bases beyond the gene matches. This clonotype originated in a human donor in a cohort sampled during active COVID-19. Sequenced input: peripheral blood. Rearrangement joined TRBV5-4 to TRBJ2-2; 11 junctional bases match TRBD2. The CDR3 here reads CASSLSGRGTGELFF. The sequenced DNA is TGTGCCAGCAGCCTTAGCGGGAGGGGCACCGGGGAGCTGTTTTTT.